The TCR beta chain described here comes from a study of shared clonotypes between healthy human individuals. Recent vaccinations or acute infections were absent in the healthy HIV-negative adult donors. The donors were all Caucasian adults (living in Nashville, Tennessee). Over several immunoSEQ plates, each subset's genomic DNA was distributed in even portions. Authors' data handling: ImmunoSEQ yielded junction-only sequences lacking quality scores, so filtering differed. Only in-frame clones appear in the TCRdb table, and some are missing; sequencing was by immunoSEQ multiplex PCR. That table furnishes V, J and clone size, whereas the DNA furnished D and trimming. The sample carries approximately 2,300,000 clones, around 92% recorded once. CDR1 is MGHDK and CDR2 is SYGVNS in the germline V gene. The ends lost 6 bases at V and 7 bases at J; junction bases unmatched: 12. The CDR3 loop spans 17 amino acids.

The gene calls are TRBV25-1 and TRBJ1-4, with TRBD1 identical over 12 bases. Sequenced input: naive CD4+ T cells from PBMCs. The subset was: CD45RA+ positively selected. This clonotype was obtained from a man aged 18 to 35 in good health. Some clones in this sample may be carry-over from other donors' samples. This CDR3 is CASSPNPGTGGGEKLFF. Written as DNA, the CDR3 is TGTGCCAGCAGCCCAAATCCTGGGACAGGGGGCGGTGAAAAACTGTTTTTT.